The next 10 T cell receptor beta chains were all read from a single sample in a study of OX40 agonist ivuxolimab in advanced cancers. The data were produced by immunoSEQ multiplex PCR, yet TCRdb's version contains in-frame clones alone and is incomplete. The data contain approximately 76,000 clones, roughly 88% of them singletons. Sequenced material: CD4+ or CD8+ T cells sorted from blood, taken in a trial of the OX40 agonist ivuxolimab. The receptor set was obtained from an adult with an advanced solid tumor such as melanoma, head and neck, liver or kidney cancer.

The chain joins TRBV6-5 to TRBJ2-1; D is ambiguous. Germline assignment: CDR1 MNHEY and CDR2 SVGAGI. Trimming stripped 2 bases from V and 0 bases from J, with 8 bases between. The CDR3 totals 15 residues. The CDR3 loop reads CASSYGFPSYNEQFF. CDR3 DNA: TGTGCCAGCAGTTACGGTTTCCCCTCCTACAATGAGCAGTTCTTC.

CDR3 in DNA: TGTGCCAGCAGCTTAGGTGCTGCGGGGGGCTTTTCGGTAGATACGCAGTATTTT. Encoded protein: CASSLGAAGGFSVDTQYF. V and J are TRBV7-6 and TRBJ2-3; TRBD2 aligns across 8 bases. The germline gives CDR1 SGHVS, CDR2 FNYEAQ. V lost 1 base to trimming and J lost 5 bases; unmatched junction nucleotides: 14. CDR3 length: 18 residues.

This sequence joins TRBV5-1 and TRBJ2-7, with TRBD2 identical over 9 bases. Germline V CDR1 and CDR2: SGHRS, YFSETQ. V shed 5 bases, J shed 6 bases, and the junction held 15 bases outside the gene matches. This CDR3 is built from 16 residues. The CDR3 DNA follows: TGCGCCAGCAGACGACTCGTAGCGGGAGAAGTAGGCGAGCAGTACTTC. It yields the protein CASRRLVAGEVGEQYF.

The chain joins TRBV5-4 to TRBJ2-3; 16 bases line up with TRBD2. In germline, CDR1 is SGHNT, CDR2 YYREEE (reference sequence). The junction had 5 bases not matched to a gene; V was cut back by 4 bases and J by 3 bases. The CDR3 sequence is 17 residues long. The CDR3 DNA reads TGTGCCAGCAGCCCAGGGACTAGCGGGGGGGCAACAGATACGCAGTATTTT. Residues: CASSPGTSGGATDTQYF.

This clone was seen a single time. The chain links TRBV7-9 to TRBJ2-7; 8 nucleotides agree with TRBD1. Germline CDR1 and CDR2: SEHNR and FQNEAQ (reference sequence). The J segment lost 9 bases and the V segment lost 5 bases, leaving 15 bases of the junction unmatched. The CDR3 loop spans 15 amino acids. DNA for the CDR3: TGTGCCAGCAGCGACTCGGGACAGGACTTACGTTTGCAGTACTTC. Protein sequence: CASSDSGQDLRLQYF.

This chain connects TRBV6-1 to TRBJ2-4, with a tentative D call TRBD2 (7 bases). The V gene lost 3 bases and the J gene lost 6 bases, with 15 bases spanning the gap. Germline CDR1 and CDR2: MNHNS and SASEGT. This CDR3 comprises 15 residues. The CDR3 spells CASSDWRRGGNIQYF. DNA for the CDR3: TGTGCCAGCAGTGATTGGCGGAGGGGGGGAAACATTCAGTACTTC.

The chain joins TRBV9 to TRBJ1-2, with 10 bases aligning to TRBD1. Germline CDR1 reads SGDLS; CDR2 reads YYNGEE. The V gene end was trimmed by 2 bases and the J gene end by 5 bases; junction bases not matched to a gene: 3. This CDR3 region has 14 residues. The CDR3 region has the DNA TGTGCCAGCAGCGTGCGGACAGGGGGGTATGGCTACACCTTC. Its translation: CASSVRTGGYGYTF.

The gene calls are TRBV5-4 and TRBJ1-6; D is possibly TRBD1 (5 bases). Germline V gene lookup returns CDR1 SGHNT and CDR2 YYREEE (reference sequence). With 2 bases removed from V and 5 bases from J, the gap between germline ends came to 17 bases. This CDR3 has 17 amino acids. The CDR3 region has the DNA TGTGCCAGCAGCTTAACAAATTACAGGCGTAATAATTCACCCCTCCACTTT. Its translation: CASSLTNYRRNNSPLHF.

V and J are TRBV10-1 and TRBJ2-7, with unresolved D. Deletions cut 3 bases from V and 4 bases from J, with 10 bases between. CDR1 and CDR2 (germline): WNHNN, SYGVQD (reference sequence). The CDR3 has 13 amino acids. DNA of the CDR3: TGCGCCAGCAGTGATTCAGGCGATTACGAGCAGTACTTC. Protein: CASSDSGDYEQYF.

This clone is a singleton in its sample. The J gene is TRBJ2-7, the V gene TRBV2, with 10 bases matching TRBD1. This CDR3 contains 15 residues. Germline CDR1 reads SNHLY; CDR2 reads FYNNEI. The V segment lost 6 bases and the J segment 3 bases; nucleotides outside the gene matches: 8. CDR3 protein: CASRPDRGLNYEQYF. The CDR3 region has the DNA TGTGCCAGCAGACCCGACAGGGGGCTAAACTACGAGCAGTACTTC.